The sequence of this T cell receptor beta chain was determined in a study of CD8+CD57+ T cells in acquired aplastic anemia. Whole-study findings and limits: Roughly 27 shared CD8+ CDR3s appeared highly expressed within patients' immunodominant clones. Patients showed no significant difference from controls in CD8+ Simpson's diversity.

Points on this clonotype: Antigen unknown. This may arise from a read error, as a much more abundant clone is one base away.

Genomic DNA, serving as template, underwent TCR beta VDJ and CDR3 profiling. MiXCR, applied by TCRdb to the reads, yields one record per CDR3 protein. The table lists around 200,000 distinct CDR3 sequences, nearly 50% of them singletons, with about an eighth in the top ten. Sequencing was done on patients that had shown CD8+CD57+ cell expansion by flow cytometry. Patients had received no therapy at the time of blood sampling. V lost 3 bases, J lost 0 bases, and 13 bases lay in between. Germline V gives CDR1 SGHRS, CDR2 YFSETQ. This CDR3 spans 16 amino acids. This rearrangement joins TRBV5-1 to TRBJ2-1; D may be TRBD1 or TRBD2 (5 bases each). Source material: sorted CD4+, CD8+, or CD8+CD57+ T cells (not recorded which) from PBMCs. The sequence was collected from a human donor with aplastic anemia. CDR3 region: CASSSGRWSSYNEQFF. CDR3 nucleotide sequence: TGCGCCAGCAGCTCGGGACGGTGGAGCTCCTACAATGAGCAGTTCTTC.